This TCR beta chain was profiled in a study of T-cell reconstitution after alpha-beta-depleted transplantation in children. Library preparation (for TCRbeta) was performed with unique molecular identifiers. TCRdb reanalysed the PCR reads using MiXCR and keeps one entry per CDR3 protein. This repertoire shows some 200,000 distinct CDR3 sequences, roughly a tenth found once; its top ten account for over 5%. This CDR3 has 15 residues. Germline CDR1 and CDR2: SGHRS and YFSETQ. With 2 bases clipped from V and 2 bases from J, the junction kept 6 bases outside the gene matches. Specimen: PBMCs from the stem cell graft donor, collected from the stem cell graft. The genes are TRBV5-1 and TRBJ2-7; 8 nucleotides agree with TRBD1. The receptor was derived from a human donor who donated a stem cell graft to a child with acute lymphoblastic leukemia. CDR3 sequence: CASSLTTGATYEQYF. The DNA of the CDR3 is TGCGCCAGCAGCTTAACGACAGGGGCCACCTACGAGCAGTACTTC.